Shown below are 13 T cell receptor beta chains from a single sample sequenced in a study of STAT5B mutations in CD4+ large granular lymphocyte leukemia. TCRdb's copy holds only in-frame clones and misses some; the assay was immunoSEQ multiplex PCR. The table lists 30,000 to 35,000 clones, around four fifths of them singletons. The specimen was CD4+ T cells from blood buffy coats. These receptors came from a human donor in good health.

The chain links TRBV2 to TRBJ1-2; TRBD1 matches 7 bases. CDR3 length: 16 residues. Trimming removed 2 bases from V and 8 bases from J; junction bases left unmatched: 14. Germline V gene lookup returns CDR1 SNHLY and CDR2 FYNNEI. Here the CDR3 DNA reads TGTGCCAGCAGTGAACGGGACAGTATATTAGTAGGAGGCTACACCTTC. This encodes CASSERDSILVGGYTF.

J is TRBJ2-2 and V is TRBV7-6; maybe TRBD2 (6 bases). The germline gives CDR1 SGHVS, CDR2 FNYEAQ. Trimming took off 0 bases at V and 6 bases at J, with 8 bases between the two ends. The CDR3 extends over 14 amino acids. The CDR3 is CASSLAEGAGELFF. The CDR3 bases are TGTGCCAGCAGCTTAGCGGAGGGAGCCGGGGAGCTGTTTTTT.

This chain links TRBV6-6 with TRBJ1-1; D call uncertain. The V gene's germline CDR1 is MNHNY and CDR2 SVGAGI (reference sequence). V lost 0 bases and J 10 bases, leaving 12 bases between the germline ends. The CDR3 length is 13 residues. CDR3 amino acids: CASSYSTYVRAFF. Here the CDR3 DNA reads TGTGCCAGCAGTTACTCGACCTACGTCAGAGCTTTCTTT.

The chain links TRBV10-2 to TRBJ2-3; 7 bases line up with TRBD2. V lost 7 bases, J lost 2 bases, and 3 bases stayed unmatched. CDR1 and CDR2 from the germline V gene are WSHSY and SAAADI. The CDR3 totals 13 residues. CDR3 amino acids: CASTGLNTDTQYF. The CDR3 DNA reads TGCGCCAGCACGGGACTAAACACAGATACGCAGTATTTT.

The CDR3 reads CASSPAAGEMNIQYF. CDR3 nucleotide sequence: TGTGCCAGCTCTCCCGCGGCGGGAGAGATGAACATTCAGTACTTC. V gene TRBV18 combines with J gene TRBJ2-4; the match to TRBD2 covers 7 bases. The CDR3 length is 15 residues. J lost 7 bases, V lost 6 bases, and 12 bases had no gene match. Germline V gene lookup returns CDR1 KGHSH and CDR2 LQKENI. Variable domain in full (rest from reference TRBV18 and TRBJ2-4): NAGVMQNPRHLVRRRGQEARLRCSPMKGHSHVYWYRQLPEEGLKFMVYLQKENIIDESGMPKERFSAEFPKEGPSILRIQQVVRGDSAAYFCASSPAAGEMNIQYFGAGTRLSVL.

The rearrangement uses TRBV7-9 and TRBJ1-1; a possible D gene is TRBD1 (5 bases). Trimming cost V 3 bases and J 2 bases, with 16 bases left between them. Germline CDR1 reads SEHNR; CDR2 reads FQNEAQ (reference sequence). This CDR3 contains 16 residues. This CDR3 reads CASSLGGWRGNTEAFF. CDR3 DNA sequence: TGTGCCAGCAGCTTGGGCGGCTGGCGGGGCAACACTGAAGCTTTCTTT.

V and J are TRBV28 and TRBJ1-5, with 8 bases aligning to TRBD1. Looked up from germline, CDR1 is MDHEN and CDR2 is SYDVKM. V was pared by 8 bases and J by 5 bases, with 14 bases of the junction left unmatched. This CDR3 region has 16 residues. The CDR3 nucleotides read TGTGCCAGCTCCATCCCGGGAACAGGGGGATATCAGCCCCAGCATTTT. Protein: CASSIPGTGGYQPQHF.

This chain joins TRBV30 and TRBJ2-7, with D hard to call. Looked up from germline, CDR1 is GTSNPN and CDR2 is SVGIG (reference sequence). CDR3 length equals 15 residues. Trimming took off 2 bases at V and 5 bases at J, with 19 bases between the two ends. The DNA of the CDR3 is TGTGCCTGGAGTAAGGAAATTGGCCCCCCAAACGAGCAGTACTTC. It encodes CAWSKEIGPPNEQYF.

This clone was seen a single time. The rearrangement joins TRBV30 to TRBJ1-2; D perhaps matches TRBD1 (5 bases). Germline CDR1 and CDR2: GTSNPN and SVGIG (reference sequence). The CDR3 runs 14 residues. V lost 4 bases and J lost 4, with 16 bases in between. CDR3 sequence (DNA): TGTGCCTGGATAGATCGCGGGACGGCCTATGGCTACACCTTC. Its translation: CAWIDRGTAYGYTF.

This clone was detected once. The CDR3 is CASSRQGGSGNTIYF. Written as DNA, the CDR3 is TGTGCCAGCAGCCGACAGGGCGGATCTGGAAACACCATATATTTT. This chain links TRBV11-2 with TRBJ1-3; 7 nucleotides match TRBD1. The CDR3 loop spans 15 amino acids. Per the germline V gene, CDR1 is SGHAT and CDR2 is FQNNGV. V was pared by 5 bases and J by 1 base, with 5 bases of the junction left unmatched. Combining the CDR3 with reference TRBV11-2 and TRBJ1-3 gives the whole variable domain EAGVAQSPRYKIIEKRQSVAFWCNPISGHATLYWYQQILGQGPKLLIQFQNNGVVDDSQLPKDRFSAERLKGVDSTLKIQPAKLEDSAVYLCASSRQGGSGNTIYFGEGSWLTVV.

V and J are TRBV7-9 and TRBJ1-3; 7 bases map to TRBD1. Germline V gives CDR1 SEHNR, CDR2 FQNEAQ (reference sequence). This CDR3 contains 14 residues. Unmatched junction bases numbered 2, after V lost 3 bases and J lost 3 bases. CDR3 in amino acids: CASSFRGGGNTIYF. CDR3 nucleotide sequence: TGTGCCAGCAGCTTCAGGGGGGGTGGAAACACCATATATTTT.

The chain uses TRBV28 and TRBJ2-7; D perhaps matches TRBD2 (6 bases). Germline V gene data show CDR1 as MDHEN and CDR2 as SYDVKM. Trimming took 8 bases from V and 3 from J, leaving 8 bases between them. CDR3 size: 11 residues. CDR3 bases: TGTGCCAGCCTGCGGGACTACGAGCAGTACTTC. Protein product: CASLRDYEQYF.

The genes are TRBV28 and TRBJ2-7, with a possible D match to TRBD2 (5 bases). In germline, CDR1 is MDHEN, CDR2 SYDVKM. The CDR3 has 14 amino acids. Between the trimmed V and J ends, which lost 0 bases and 0 bases, there was a span of 6 bases. The chain's CDR3 is CASSLWGSSYEQYF. The CDR3 DNA reads TGTGCCAGCAGTTTATGGGGGAGCTCCTACGAGCAGTACTTC.